What follows describes a single TCR beta chain. The CDR3 contains 15 residues. Trimming pared 4 bases from V and 4 bases from J, leaving 17 bases between. Germline V gives CDR1 SGDLS, CDR2 YYNGEE. The entry originates in a study of blood T cell repertoires in COVID-19. The repertoire was sequenced with immunoSEQ multiplex PCR; TCRdb's copy has only in-frame clones and lacks some. The sample includes roughly 200,000 clones, roughly 86% seen only once; the top ten take roughly 24%. V gene TRBV9 combines with J gene TRBJ1-2; D is unclear. This TCR came from a woman in her thirties or forties in a cohort exposed to, infected with or recovered from COVID-19 (not recorded which). Input material: PBMCs or T cells enriched from blood (not recorded which). Here the CDR3 DNA reads TGTGCCAGCAGCCCAAACGCCCGGGTCAGCTATGGCTACACCTTC. Translating it yields CASSPNARVSYGYTF.